These 25 T cell receptor beta chains originate from one sample sequenced in a study of response to subunit inactivated influenza vaccine. Using its own MiXCR run on the RT-PCR reads, TCRdb lists one record per CDR3 protein. In the table there are 430,000 or so distinct CDR3 sequences, roughly 11% of which are singletons. The sample was PBMCs from blood, taken about 6 weeks after vaccination. The receptors shown here come from a man aged 45-60 years who received an inactivated influenza vaccine.

The table lists this clonotype with many counts. The genes are TRBV19 and TRBJ1-2; D gene unclear. This CDR3 has 14 residues. Trimming removed 7 bases at V and 4 bases at J, with 16 bases between. Germline V gene lookup returns CDR1 LNHDA and CDR2 SQIVND (reference sequence). CDR3 sequence (DNA): TGTGCCAGTAAATTATCCGGAGGGTTCTATGGCTACACCTTC. Its translation: CASKLSGGFYGYTF.

Concerning this clonotype: It may be a read error: a sequence one base away is much more abundant. This rearrangement joins TRBV12-3 or TRBV12-4 to TRBJ2-3; D possibly corresponds to TRBD1 (5 bases). The J call may be mistaken, given a closer DNA end match to TRBJ1-5. CDR3 size: 12 residues. For the CDR3, the DNA is TGTGCCAGCCTCGGGGGTGGAGATACGCAGCATTTT. This codes for CASLGGGDTQHF.

This clonotype appeared a few times. The chain uses TRBV3-1 and TRBJ2-7, with TRBD1 matching over 7 bases. The CDR3 covers 15 residues. Per germline, CDR1 LGHDT and CDR2 YNNKEL (reference sequence). V shed 4 bases, J shed 5 bases, and the junction held 11 bases outside the gene matches. The CDR3 coding sequence is TGTGCCAGCAGCCTAGAACCCGACAGGGCCCACGAGCAGTACTTC. It translates to CASSLEPDRAHEQYF.

CDR3: CASSQGGQGLLHF. CDR3 in DNA: TGTGCCAGCAGCCAAGGGGGTCAGGGGCTACTCCACTTT. The chain links TRBV3-1 to TRBJ1-6; TRBD1 is a possible D gene (6 bases). There are 13 residues in the CDR3. Germline V gene sequence: CDR1 LGHDT, CDR2 YNNKEL (reference sequence). V lost 1 base and J lost 16, with 14 bases in between.

Notes on this clonotype: Given a much more abundant clone one base away, this may be a read error. This chain links TRBV2 with TRBJ2-1; maybe TRBD2 (6 bases). The germline gives CDR1 SNHLY, CDR2 FYNNEI. The V and J ends lost 6 bases and 5 bases respectively, with 14 bases between them. The CDR3 has 14 amino acids. The CDR3 bases are TGTGCCAGCAGGGGCTGGGGGGAGAACAATGAGCAGTTCTTC. As protein: CASRGWGENNEQFF. Supplemented by reference TRBV2 and TRBJ2-1, the full variable domain reads EPEVTQTPSHQVTQMGQEVILRCVPISNHLYFYWYRQILGQKVEFLVSFYNNEISEKSEIFDDQFSVERPDGSNFTLKIRSTKLEDSAMYFCASRGWGENNEQFFGPGTRLTVL.

This clonotype was seen many times. The chain recombines TRBV5-1 with TRBJ2-1; D is perhaps TRBD1 or TRBD2 (5 bases each). Germline V gene data show CDR1 as SGHRS and CDR2 as YFSETQ. The CDR3 loop spans 14 amino acids. Trimming shortened V by 6 bases and J by 3 bases, and 13 bases separated the two germline ends. CDR3 sequence: CASKLGTNYNEQFF. In DNA, the CDR3 is TGCGCCAGCAAATTGGGGACGAACTACAATGAGCAGTTCTTC.

In this sample, this clonotype turned up many times. The gene calls are TRBV11-2 and TRBJ2-5; D is undetermined. This CDR3 comprises 15 residues. V was pared by 0 bases and J by 5 bases, with 13 bases between. Per germline, CDR1 SGHAT and CDR2 FQNNGV. The CDR3, as DNA: TGTGCCAGCAGCTTAGATCAGTCGGCCGCGGAGACCCAGTACTTC. It specifies CASSLDQSAAETQYF.

The rearrangement joins TRBV6-5 to TRBJ1-4; D unclear. Germline lookup yields CDR1 MNHEY and CDR2 SVGAGI. The CDR3 has 14 amino acids. V was clipped by 4 bases and J by 1 base, with 7 bases between them. CDR3 sequence (DNA): TGTGCCAGCAGTTCCCCGCGAACTAATGAAAAACTGTTTTTT. Its translation: CASSSPRTNEKLFF.

The V call is TRBV5-1, the J call TRBJ2-5; 9 nucleotides agree with TRBD1. The CDR3 is made up of 16 amino acids. The J segment lost 3 bases and the V segment lost 2 bases, leaving 8 bases of the junction unmatched. Germline lookup yields CDR1 SGHRS and CDR2 YFSETQ. The CDR3 protein is CASSLTATGGEETQYF. The CDR3, as DNA: TGCGCCAGCAGCTTAACCGCGACAGGGGGGGAAGAGACCCAGTACTTC.

This clonotype showed up just a few times. This CDR3 reads CASSSRTEPAETQYF. CDR3 bases: TGTGCCAGCTCATCGCGGACGGAGCCGGCAGAGACCCAGTACTTC. The V gene is TRBV18, the J gene TRBJ2-5; no clear D. V was trimmed by 5 bases and J by 4 bases, leaving 17 bases between them. Looked up from germline, CDR1 is KGHSH and CDR2 is LQKENI. The length of the CDR3 is 15 residues.

This clonotype appeared many times. This sequence joins TRBV7-8 and TRBJ2-5; D not certain. The CDR3 is 13 residues long. Germline values: CDR1 SGHVS, CDR2 FQNEAQ. Trimming took off 2 bases at V and 2 bases at J, with 6 bases between the two ends. The CDR3 coding sequence is TGTGCCAGCAGCTTAATACAGCAAGAGACCCAGTACTTC. Amino acids: CASSLIQQETQYF.

This clonotype was counted a few times. The chain recombines TRBV7-9 with TRBJ1-2, with D uncertain. Germline V gene data show CDR1 as SEHNR and CDR2 as FQNEAQ (reference sequence). Trimming shortened V by 5 bases and J by 3 bases, and 16 bases separated the two germline ends. This CDR3 has 15 residues. The CDR3 is CASSTQHLPHYGYTF. The CDR3, as DNA: TGTGCCAGCAGCACCCAACACCTTCCCCACTATGGCTACACCTTC.

The chain couples TRBV7-2 to TRBJ2-7, with 11 bases fitting TRBD2. The junction had 7 bases not matched to a gene; V was cut back by 5 bases and J by 4 bases. Germline lookup yields CDR1 SGHTA and CDR2 FQGNSA. The CDR3 is made up of 15 amino acids. The CDR3 protein is CASSQTSGSWYEQYF. The CDR3 DNA reads TGTGCCAGCAGCCAAACTAGCGGGAGTTGGTACGAGCAGTACTTC.

This clonotype came up a few times. The gene calls are TRBV5-1 and TRBJ2-3, with 14 bases aligning to TRBD2. Germline V gene data show CDR1 as SGHRS and CDR2 as YFSETQ. V lost 4 bases, J lost 1 base, and 5 bases stayed unmatched. The length of the CDR3 is 17 residues. The CDR3: CASSGGLAGEGTDTQYF. CDR3 bases: TGCGCCAGCAGCGGGGGACTAGCGGGAGAAGGCACAGATACGCAGTATTTT.

This clonotype was detected a few times. V gene TRBV5-1 combines with J gene TRBJ2-7; 7 nucleotides agree with TRBD1. The V and J ends lost 0 bases and 2 bases, in that order; junction bases with no gene match: 5. The CDR3 runs 15 residues. CDR1 SGHRS and CDR2 YFSETQ come from the germline V gene. CDR3 protein: CASSLEGQAPYEQYF. As DNA, the CDR3 is TGCGCCAGCAGCTTGGAAGGACAGGCTCCCTACGAGCAGTACTTC.

This clonotype has more than one count but fewer than ten. The V and J genes are TRBV10-3 and TRBJ2-3, with 9 bases fitting TRBD1. The CDR3 sequence is 16 residues long. From germline, CDR1 is ENHRY and CDR2 SYGVKD. Trimming at V came to 4 bases and at J to 6 bases, leaving 11 bases not matched to a gene. The CDR3 sequence is CAISAGVTGGMDTQYF. As DNA, the CDR3 is TGTGCCATCAGTGCTGGCGTGACAGGGGGTATGGATACGCAGTATTTT.

This clonotype was observed at least ten times. DNA of the CDR3: TGTGCCAGCAGCCCCGGGACTAGCGTGTACAATGAGCAGTTCTTC. This sequence encodes CASSPGTSVYNEQFF. V gene TRBV7-9 combines with J gene TRBJ2-1, with 10 positions matching TRBD2. The CDR3 runs 15 residues. V lost 5 bases, J lost 4 bases, and 5 bases stayed unmatched. The germline gives CDR1 SEHNR, CDR2 FQNEAQ (reference sequence).

This clonotype was seen a handful of times. The chain employs TRBV5-1 and TRBJ1-2; 9 positions match TRBD1. With 5 bases clipped from V and 3 bases from J, the junction kept 2 bases outside the gene matches. This CDR3 contains 13 residues. Germline V gene data show CDR1 as SGHRS and CDR2 as YFSETQ. The CDR3 region has the DNA TGCGCCAGCAGGGGACAGGGTGACTATGGCTACACCTTC. Protein sequence: CASRGQGDYGYTF.

This clonotype was observed a few times. The chain employs TRBV5-1 and TRBJ2-3, with D perhaps TRBD1 (5 bases). The CDR3 has 16 residues. Trimming took 3 bases from V and 3 from J, leaving 17 bases between them. The germline V gene encodes CDR1 SGHRS and CDR2 YFSETQ. The CDR3 protein is CASSSFKQVPTDTQYF. The CDR3 coding sequence is TGCGCCAGCAGCTCCTTCAAACAGGTCCCGACAGATACGCAGTATTTT. The full variable domain, rest sourced from reference TRBV5-1 and TRBJ2-3, is KAGVTQTPRYLIKTRGQQVTLSCSPISGHRSVSWYQQTPGQGLQFLFEYFSETQRNKGNFPGRFSGRQFSNSRSEMNVSTLELGDSALYLCASSSFKQVPTDTQYFGPGTRLTVL.

The rearrangement uses TRBV7-9 and TRBJ2-5, with 14 nucleotides matching TRBD2. CDR1 and CDR2 from the germline V gene are SEHNR and FQNEAQ (reference sequence). V dropped 4 bases and J dropped 4; count of bases not matched to a gene: 2. The CDR3 covers 15 residues. CDR3 protein: CASSWGLAGVETQYF. CDR3 coding DNA: TGTGCCAGCAGCTGGGGACTAGCGGGAGTAGAGACCCAGTACTTC.

V usage is TRBV12-3 or TRBV12-4 and J usage is TRBJ2-2; D not resolved. V was trimmed by 6 bases and J by 1 base, leaving 9 bases between them. The CDR3 totals 14 residues. The DNA for the CDR3 is TGTGCCAGCAGAATTGGGGAGAACACCGGGGAGCTGTTTTTT. Translating it yields CASRIGENTGELFF.

In this sample, this clonotype turned up many times. The chain joins TRBV4-3 to TRBJ2-7; D call uncertain. The CDR3 extends over 13 amino acids. V was clipped by 2 bases and J by 3 bases, with 8 bases between them. CDR1 is LGHNA, CDR2 YSLEER, per germline. The CDR3 here is CASSQWENYEQYF. Written as DNA, the CDR3 is TGCGCCAGCAGCCAATGGGAAAACTACGAGCAGTACTTC.

This clonotype was counted at least ten times. The V gene is TRBV10-3, the J gene TRBJ2-3; D may be TRBD1 or TRBD2 (6 bases each). Between the trimmed V and J ends, which lost 6 bases and 2 bases, there was a span of 15 bases. Germline assignment: CDR1 ENHRY and CDR2 SYGVKD. CDR3 size: 15 residues. CDR3: CAISGGTSNTDTQYF. DNA for the CDR3: TGTGCCATCAGCGGAGGGACATCGAACACAGATACGCAGTATTTT.

This clonotype showed up just a few times. This rearrangement joins TRBV7-8 to TRBJ1-2, with D tentatively TRBD1 (6 bases). The CDR3 runs to 14 residues. V lost 0 bases and J lost 3, with 8 bases in between. The germline V gene has CDR1 SGHVS and CDR2 FQNEAQ. CDR3 region: CASSLADRDYGYTF. DNA for the CDR3: TGTGCCAGCAGCTTAGCGGACAGAGACTATGGCTACACCTTC.

J is TRBJ2-7 and V is TRBV28, with TRBD1 matching over 7 bases. The CDR3 contains 15 residues. Germline CDR1 MDHEN, CDR2 SYDVKM. J was trimmed by 3 bases and V by 7 bases; bases with no gene match: 12. In nucleotides, the CDR3 is TGTGCCAGCAATCACCCCGGGGACAGCAACTACGAGCAGTACTTC. Translation gives CASNHPGDSNYEQYF.